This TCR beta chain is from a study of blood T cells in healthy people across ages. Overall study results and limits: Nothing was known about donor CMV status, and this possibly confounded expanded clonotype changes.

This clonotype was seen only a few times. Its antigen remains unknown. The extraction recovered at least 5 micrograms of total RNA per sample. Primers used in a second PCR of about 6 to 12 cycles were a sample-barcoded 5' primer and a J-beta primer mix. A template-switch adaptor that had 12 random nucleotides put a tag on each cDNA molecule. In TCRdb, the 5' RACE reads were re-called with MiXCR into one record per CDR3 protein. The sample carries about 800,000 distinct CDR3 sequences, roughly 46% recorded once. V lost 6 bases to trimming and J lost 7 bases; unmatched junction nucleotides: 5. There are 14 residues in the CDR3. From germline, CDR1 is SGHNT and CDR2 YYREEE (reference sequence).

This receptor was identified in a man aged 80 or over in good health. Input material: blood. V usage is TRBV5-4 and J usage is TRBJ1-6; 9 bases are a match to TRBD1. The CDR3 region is CASTGTGMNSPLHF. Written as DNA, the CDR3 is TGTGCCAGCACCGGGACAGGGATGAATTCACCCCTCCACTTT.